This T cell receptor beta chain was identified in a study of T cell responses to AZD1222 COVID-19 vaccine. Study-level points and caveats: Reports indicate that nearly half of spike-specific TCRs are directed at unmutated variant regions. A rise in Spike-specific TCR breadth and depth followed two AZD1222 doses.

Assay used: immunoSEQ multiplex PCR; TCRdb lists only in-frame clones, some missing. Altogether roughly 120,000 clones are present, under 85% being singletons, with the ten largest covering approximately 6.2%. The sample holds a few counts of this clone. The antigen remains unidentified. The sequences come from peripheral blood, collected on day 0 of AZD1222 vaccination. This sequence originates from an adult in good health.

DNA of the CDR3: TGTGCCAGCAGTCCCAGGGCGGGGGGGAGCTCCTATAATTCACCCCTCCACTTT. This sequence encodes CASSPRAGGSSYNSPLHF. This sequence joins TRBV11-2 and TRBJ1-6, with a weak D call TRBD1 (5 bases). The CDR3 is made up of 18 amino acids. CDR1 and CDR2 (germline): SGHAT, FQNNGV. V was trimmed by 6 bases and J by 0 bases, leaving 18 bases between them. The full variable domain, rest sourced from reference TRBV11-2 and TRBJ1-6, is EAGVAQSPRYKIIEKRQSVAFWCNPISGHATLYWYQQILGQGPKLLIQFQNNGVVDDSQLPKDRFSAERLKGVDSTLKIQPAKLEDSAVYLCASSPRAGGSSYNSPLHFGNGTRLTVT.